This T cell receptor beta chain was retrieved from a study of blood T cell repertoires in COVID-19. Overall study context: COVID-19 samples collected from the United States, Italy and Spain covered acute and convalescent phases. T cells, B-cell-depleted T cells, or PBMCs provided the cDNA or gDNA that served as material.

The CDR3 covers 13 residues. Between the trimmed V and J ends, which lost 0 bases and 5 bases, there was a span of 5 bases. Germline values: CDR1 GTSNPN, CDR2 SVGIG (reference sequence). Sequencing used immunoSEQ multiplex PCR; TCRdb keeps in-frame clones, though not all of them. This sample has fewer than 400,000 clones, with more than 85% found just once. Adults between roughly 18 and 100 years of age took part from about 24 US areas. Categorization into cohorts depended on clinical history that participants reported. What was sequenced was PBMCs or T cells enriched from blood (not recorded which). The sequence derives from a woman younger than 45 who had recovered from COVID-19. V gene TRBV30 combines with J gene TRBJ1-6, with unresolved D. CDR3 nucleotides: TGTGCCTGGAGTGTGAGGAATAATTCACCCCTCCACTTT. Amino acids: CAWSVRNNSPLHF.